This T cell receptor beta chain was identified during a study of shared clonotypes between healthy human individuals. General study points: Larger estimated richness was generally recorded for naive subsets relative to memory subsets. Apart from blood, nothing was sampled; tissue repertoires likely differ. Represented diversity (both genetic and exposure-history) was limited by the small number of donors.

Some clones are missing from TCRdb's copy, which holds only in-frame ones; the method was immunoSEQ multiplex PCR. The sample has about 600,000 clones; 98% are singletons. This CDR3 contains 15 residues. Germline CDR1 reads MNHNS; CDR2 reads SASEGT. The V and J ends lost 3 bases and 0 bases respectively, with 9 bases between them. The naive CD8 subset, CD45RO-negative cells positively selected for CCR7, excluded terminally differentiated effector memory CD45RA+ cells. Donors were healthy HIV-negative adults without recently reported acute infections or vaccinations. For this clone: The target antigen is unknown. Other nucleotide sequences in the sample specify the same CDR3.

The chain employs TRBV6-1 and TRBJ1-5; TRBD1 is a possible D gene (6 bases). Material for sequencing was naive CD8+ T cells sorted from blood. The source of this sequence is a man aged 25 to 45 in good health. For the CDR3, the DNA is TGTGCCAGCAGTGAGGGACACTATAGCAATCAGCCCCAGCATTTT. It yields the protein CASSEGHYSNQPQHF.